This TCR beta chain was identified in a study of blood T cell repertoires in COVID-19. Across the study: T cells, B-cell-depleted T cells, or PBMCs supplied cDNA or gDNA.

As processed by the authors: From reference gene primer amplification, estimates of nucleated cell counts were derived. Only in-frame clones appear in the TCRdb table, and some are missing; sequencing was by immunoSEQ multiplex PCR. V and J calls and clone size come straight from that table; D and trimming were deduced from the DNA. The table shows approximately 170,000 clones, with 70% to 85% occurring only once. The germline gives CDR1 MGHDK, CDR2 SYGVNS. This CDR3 comprises 14 residues. With 8 bases removed from V and 6 bases from J, the gap between germline ends came to 16 bases. J is TRBJ1-4 and V is TRBV25-1, with D unclear. Sample: peripheral blood. The source is an older man with COVID-19, enrolled during active disease. CDR3 sequence reads: CASRDSGWDEKLFF. CDR3 in DNA: TGTGCCAGCCGCGACTCTGGGTGGGATGAAAAACTGTTTTTT.